The rows below give T cell receptor beta chains drawn from one sample of a study of T cell responses to AZD1222 COVID-19 vaccine. Libraries were prepared by immunoSEQ multiplex PCR; TCRdb keeps only in-frame clonotypes and omits some of them. The sample contains 200,000 or so clones, approximately 94% of which appear only once. The starting material was peripheral blood, obtained 28 days after the second AZD1222 dose. The receptors originated from an adult who received the AZD1222 COVID-19 vaccine. Both conserved end residues are part of each CDR3. The D gene is left open where the match is weak. Not all rows give a size; the values are once, few, many and, for expanded clones, a class.

V gene: TRBV6-5; J gene: TRBJ2-5; clone size: .; D gene: TRBD2; CDR3 DNA: TGTGCCAGCAGACCCGGACTAGCGGGGGAGACCCAGTACTTC; CDR3 protein: CASRPGLAGETQYF
V gene: TRBV5-1; J gene: TRBJ1-1; clone size: .; D gene: TRBD1; CDR3 DNA: TGCGCCAGCACCCAAGGGGGACAGATGAACACTGAAGCTTTCTTT; CDR3 protein: CASTQGGQMNTEAFF
V gene: TRBV7-2; J gene: TRBJ1-6; clone size: .; D gene: .; CDR3 DNA: TGTGCCAGCAGATCATCGCCACGGGGCTCCTATAATTCACCCCTCCACTTT; CDR3 protein: CASRSSPRGSYNSPLHF
V gene: TRBV7-8; J gene: TRBJ2-5; clone size: .; D gene: .; CDR3 DNA: TGTGCCAGCAGCTTTCAGAGGATTCCGGAGACCCAGTACTTC; CDR3 protein: CASSFQRIPETQYF
V gene: TRBV11-2; J gene: TRBJ1-1; clone size: .; D gene: .; CDR3 DNA: TGTGCCAGCAGCTTAGAAACAGTCAGGAACACTGAAGCTTTCTTT; CDR3 protein: CASSLETVRNTEAFF
V gene: TRBV19; J gene: TRBJ1-4; clone size: .; D gene: TRBD1; CDR3 DNA: TGTGCCAGTAACCTCGGGACAGGGGGAGCTAATGAAAAACTGTTTTTT; CDR3 protein: CASNLGTGGANEKLFF
V gene: TRBV5-1; J gene: TRBJ1-6; clone size: .; D gene: .; CDR3 DNA: TGCGCCAGCAGCCTCAGACAGGCGTCTAATTCACCCCTCCACTTT; CDR3 protein: CASSLRQASNSPLHF
V gene: TRBV7-6; J gene: TRBJ1-5; clone size: .; D gene: .; CDR3 DNA: TGTGCCAGCAGCTTAGACTCGGGGGCTCAGCCCCAGCATTTT; CDR3 protein: CASSLDSGAQPQHF
V gene: TRBV2; J gene: TRBJ1-1; clone size: .; D gene: .; CDR3 DNA: TGTGCCAGCAGTGAAGCCTCTGAAGCTTTCTTT; CDR3 protein: CASSEASEAFF
V gene: TRBV5-1; J gene: TRBJ2-2; clone size: .; D gene: TRBD1; CDR3 DNA: TGCGCCAGCAGCTTCCCGGGACAGGCCAACACCGGGGAGCTGTTTTTT; CDR3 protein: CASSFPGQANTGELFF
V gene: TRBV3-1/TRBV3-2; J gene: TRBJ1-6; clone size: .; D gene: .; CDR3 DNA: TGTGCCAGCAGCCAGACCAGGGGTACGGCACCCCTCCACTTT; CDR3 protein: CASSQTRGTAPLHF
V gene: TRBV7-9; J gene: TRBJ2-7; clone size: .; D gene: TRBD1; CDR3 DNA: TGTGCCAGCAGCCCCGTCGGACAGGGGGCATCCTACGAGCAGTACTTC; CDR3 protein: CASSPVGQGASYEQYF
V gene: TRBV5-1; J gene: TRBJ2-2; clone size: .; D gene: TRBD1; CDR3 DNA: TGCGCCAGCAGCACGGGACAGGGAGTCGGGGAGCTGTTTTTT; CDR3 protein: CASSTGQGVGELFF
V gene: TRBV3-1/TRBV3-2; J gene: TRBJ1-2; clone size: .; D gene: TRBD1; CDR3 DNA: TGTGCCAGCAGCCCGATACAGGGGGCGACGAATGGCTACACCTTC; CDR3 protein: CASSPIQGATNGYTF
V gene: TRBV30; J gene: TRBJ1-2; clone size: .; D gene: .; CDR3 DNA: TGTGCCTGGAGTTTAATGATGGCTAACTATGGCTACACCTTC; CDR3 protein: CAWSLMMANYGYTF
V gene: TRBV5-1; J gene: TRBJ2-2; clone size: .; D gene: .; CDR3 DNA: TGCGCCAGCACCCTAGGGGGGGTGAACACCGGGGAGCTGTTTTTT; CDR3 protein: CASTLGGVNTGELFF
V gene: TRBV9; J gene: TRBJ2-5; clone size: .; D gene: .; CDR3 DNA: TGTGCCAGCAGCGTAGGGGGCTGGGTAGGAGAGACCCAGTACTTC; CDR3 protein: CASSVGGWVGETQYF
V gene: TRBV19; J gene: TRBJ1-4; clone size: .; D gene: TRBD1; CDR3 DNA: TGTGCCAGTAACCCCTCGACAGGGAATGAAAAACTGTTTTTT; CDR3 protein: CASNPSTGNEKLFF
V gene: TRBV5-1; J gene: TRBJ1-5; clone size: .; D gene: .; CDR3 DNA: TGCGCCAGCGCCACCGGGACACCGAATCAGCCCCAGCATTTT; CDR3 protein: CASATGTPNQPQHF
V gene: TRBV6-2/TRBV6-3; J gene: TRBJ1-1; clone size: .; D gene: .; CDR3 DNA: TGTGCCAGCAGTTATTGGAGAATGAACACTGAAGCTTTCTTT; CDR3 protein: CASSYWRMNTEAFF
V gene: TRBV14; J gene: TRBJ1-4; clone size: .; D gene: .; CDR3 DNA: TGTGCCAGCAGCCTGGGTTTGTCGGCTAATGAAAAACTGTTTTTT; CDR3 protein: CASSLGLSANEKLFF
V gene: TRBV28; J gene: TRBJ2-4; clone size: .; D gene: TRBD1; CDR3 DNA: TGTGCCAGCAGGACAGGGGGAGGGAAAAACATTCAGTACTTC; CDR3 protein: CASRTGGGKNIQYF
V gene: TRBV6-5; J gene: TRBJ1-5; clone size: few; D gene: .; CDR3 DNA: TGTGCCAGCAGAAATCAGGGGTGGCGCAATCAGCCCCAGCATTTT; CDR3 protein: CASRNQGWRNQPQHF
V gene: TRBV6-2/TRBV6-3; J gene: TRBJ2-6; clone size: .; D gene: .; CDR3 DNA: TGTGCCAGCAGTTACCGGGGGAGTGCTGGGGCCAACGTCCTGACTTTC; CDR3 protein: CASSYRGSAGANVLTF
V gene: TRBV18; J gene: TRBJ2-1; clone size: .; D gene: .; CDR3 DNA: TGTGCCAGCTCACCAACTCTGGACCGTACCTTTAGTTTCTTC; CDR3 protein: CASSPTLDRTFSFF
V gene: TRBV3-1/TRBV3-2; J gene: TRBJ2-3; clone size: .; D gene: .; CDR3 DNA: TGTGCCAGCAGCCAAGATCAAGGGGGGGGCTTCACAGATACGCAGTATTTT; CDR3 protein: CASSQDQGGGFTDTQYF
V gene: TRBV14; J gene: TRBJ2-1; clone size: .; D gene: .; CDR3 DNA: TGTGCCAGCAGCCGACTCACAGGGTATTCCGATGAGCAGTTCTTC; CDR3 protein: CASSRLTGYSDEQFF
V gene: TRBV7-9; J gene: TRBJ2-5; clone size: .; D gene: .; CDR3 DNA: TGTGCCAGCAGCCCGAGGGAGACCCAGTACTTC; CDR3 protein: CASSPRETQYF
V gene: TRBV27; J gene: TRBJ1-2; clone size: once; D gene: TRBD1; CDR3 DNA: TGTGCCAGCAGTTTGGCCGGGACAGGGGGGTATGGCTACACCTTC; CDR3 protein: CASSLAGTGGYGYTF
V gene: TRBV2; J gene: TRBJ2-3; clone size: .; D gene: TRBD2; CDR3 DNA: TGTGCCAGCATAACCGGGACTAGCGGGGGGGATACGCAGTATTTT; CDR3 protein: CASITGTSGGDTQYF
V gene: TRBV18; J gene: TRBJ2-1; clone size: once; D gene: TRBD1; CDR3 DNA: TGTGCCAGCTCACCTCCTCCGGGACAGCCCATATCTTACAATGAGCAGTTCTTC; CDR3 protein: CASSPPPGQPISYNEQFF
V gene: TRBV18; J gene: TRBJ2-1; clone size: .; D gene: .; CDR3 DNA: TGTGCCAGCTCACCACCAGGGGGGCCCTCCTACAATGAGCAGTTCTTC; CDR3 protein: CASSPPGGPSYNEQFF
V gene: TRBV27; J gene: TRBJ2-1; clone size: once; D gene: TRBD1; CDR3 DNA: TGTGCCATCGCCCCAACTGGACAGGGTAGGAATGAGCAGTTCTTC; CDR3 protein: CAIAPTGQGRNEQFF
V gene: TRBV15; J gene: TRBJ2-3; clone size: .; D gene: TRBD2; CDR3 DNA: TGTGCCACCAGCAGAGGACTAGCGGGGGGACCCACAGATACGCAGTATTTT; CDR3 protein: CATSRGLAGGPTDTQYF
V gene: TRBV7-9; J gene: TRBJ2-7; clone size: .; D gene: .; CDR3 DNA: TGTGCCAGCAGCTTATCTCAGGGCGAGAGCTACGAGCAGTACTTC; CDR3 protein: CASSLSQGESYEQYF
V gene: TRBV19; J gene: TRBJ2-2; clone size: .; D gene: .; CDR3 DNA: TGTGCCAGTAGCCACGACCGGGGTACCGGGGAGCTGTTTTTT; CDR3 protein: CASSHDRGTGELFF
V gene: TRBV13; J gene: TRBJ1-2; clone size: .; D gene: .; CDR3 DNA: TGTGCCAGCAGCTTAGGCCGTCAGGGCATCCAAGCTAACTATGGCTACACCTTC; CDR3 protein: CASSLGRQGIQANYGYTF
V gene: TRBV4-2; J gene: TRBJ1-2; clone size: .; D gene: .; CDR3 DNA: TGTGCCAGCAGCCAACCCTCGGGCGATGGTCTTGGTAGTGGCTACACCTTC; CDR3 protein: CASSQPSGDGLGSGYTF
V gene: TRBV29-1; J gene: TRBJ2-1; clone size: .; D gene: .; CDR3 DNA: TGCAGCGTCGAGGGATGGACTCGAAGAAACAATGAGCAGTTCTTC; CDR3 protein: CSVEGWTRRNNEQFF
V gene: TRBV28; J gene: TRBJ1-2; clone size: .; D gene: .; CDR3 DNA: TGTGCCAGCAGATCCGCCCGGGACGTCTTCTATGGCTACACCTTC; CDR3 protein: CASRSARDVFYGYTF
V gene: TRBV5-1; J gene: TRBJ2-1; clone size: .; D gene: TRBD2; CDR3 DNA: TGCGCCAGCAGCGCACTAGCGGGGGTTGGTTCGTCCTACAATGAGCAGTTCTTC; CDR3 protein: CASSALAGVGSSYNEQFF
V gene: TRBV11-3; J gene: TRBJ2-5; clone size: .; D gene: .; CDR3 DNA: TGTGCCAGCAGCTTCACGGGTGAGACCCAGTACTTC; CDR3 protein: CASSFTGETQYF
V gene: TRBV3-1/TRBV3-2; J gene: TRBJ2-3; clone size: .; D gene: TRBD2; CDR3 DNA: TGTGCCAGCAGCCAAGGGGCTAGCGGCGGGGGGAGGACGCAGTATTTT; CDR3 protein: CASSQGASGGGRTQYF
V gene: TRBV12-3/TRBV12-4; J gene: TRBJ1-3; clone size: once; D gene: .; CDR3 DNA: TGTGCCAGCAGTCTCGGAAACACCATATATTTT; CDR3 protein: CASSLGNTIYF
V gene: TRBV10-2; J gene: TRBJ1-5; clone size: .; D gene: .; CDR3 DNA: TGCGCCAGCAGTGAAATGGTTACGGTCAATCAGCCCCAGCATTTT; CDR3 protein: CASSEMVTVNQPQHF
V gene: TRBV5-1; J gene: TRBJ1-4; clone size: .; D gene: .; CDR3 DNA: TGCGCCAGCAGTCCGGACAGCTATGAAAAACTGTTTTTT; CDR3 protein: CASSPDSYEKLFF
V gene: TRBV28; J gene: TRBJ1-5; clone size: .; D gene: TRBD1; CDR3 DNA: TGTGCCAGCAGACGGGGACAGGGGGCCTATCAGCCCCAGCATTTT; CDR3 protein: CASRRGQGAYQPQHF
V gene: TRBV11-1; J gene: TRBJ2-3; clone size: .; D gene: .; CDR3 DNA: TGTGCCAGCACCCGAGGTGGCGGGGGCACAGATACGCAGTATTTT; CDR3 protein: CASTRGGGGTDTQYF
V gene: TRBV5-6; J gene: TRBJ2-3; clone size: .; D gene: TRBD2; CDR3 DNA: TGTGCCAGCAGCGGCTTAGCGGGGGGGGCCGATACGCAGTATTTT; CDR3 protein: CASSGLAGGADTQYF
V gene: TRBV27; J gene: TRBJ1-4; clone size: once; D gene: .; CDR3 DNA: TGTGCCAGCCGACATCTGGGACATAATGAAAAACTGTTTTTT; CDR3 protein: CASRHLGHNEKLFF
V gene: TRBV19; J gene: TRBJ1-2; clone size: .; D gene: TRBD1; CDR3 DNA: TGTGCCAGTAGTACCACTGGGACAGGGACCCTTCGATATGGCTACACCTTC; CDR3 protein: CASSTTGTGTLRYGYTF